A selection of T cell receptor beta chains follows, all from one sample in a study of T cell responses to AZD1222 COVID-19 vaccine. The table came from immunoSEQ multiplex PCR; TCRdb's copy has only in-frame clones and leaves some out. Here the sample spans roughly 140,000 clones, roughly 91% being singletons. The sequenced sample was peripheral blood, obtained on day 0 of AZD1222 vaccination. The receptor set was obtained from an adult in good health. CDR3s include the opening cysteine and the closing phenylalanine or tryptophan. Clone size is stated in some rows and not others, as once, few, many or a class when expanded.

len | j_gene | v_gene | abundance | CDR3aa
15 | TRBJ1-1 | TRBV5-1 | NA | CASSLDSYPNTEAFF
15 | TRBJ2-1 | TRBV3-1/TRBV3-2 | NA | CASSQPGLVVNEQFF
12 | TRBJ1-2 | TRBV10-3 | NA | CASRQTDYGYTF
14 | TRBJ2-1 | TRBV9 | NA | CASSVGTSENEQFF
16 | TRBJ2-5 | TRBV7-3 | few | CASSLGVARNQETQYF
17 | TRBJ1-2 | TRBV6-1 | NA | CASSETGTGGQAYGYTF
15 | TRBJ2-7 | TRBV9 | NA | CASSPRTGSSYEQYF
15 | TRBJ1-1 | TRBV7-2 | NA | CASSLTGTGNTEAFF
16 | TRBJ1-5 | TRBV4-1 | NA | CASVHKPGLGLQPQHF
15 | TRBJ2-7 | TRBV6-5 | NA | CASSYSEGSYYEQYF
13 | TRBJ1-2 | TRBV10-1 | NA | CASSGSGNYGYTF
14 | TRBJ1-5 | TRBV19 | NA | CASRGQTSNQPQHF
11 | TRBJ2-1 | TRBV4-1 | NA | CASSPGQGQFF
15 | TRBJ1-1 | TRBV7-9 | NA | CASSLVSGRGTEAFF
14 | TRBJ1-2 | TRBV9 | NA | CASSPGQGLPTPLF
16 | TRBJ1-5 | TRBV19 | NA | CASSVRAPPSNQPQHF
16 | TRBJ2-5 | TRBV5-4 | NA | CASSSSPTGHQETQYF
15 | TRBJ1-2 | TRBV18 | NA | CASSPLRELGGGYTF
13 | TRBJ1-2 | TRBV2 | NA | CASSSQGLHGYTF
15 | TRBJ2-6 | TRBV24-1 | NA | CATRTGRLGANVLTF
14 | TRBJ1-3 | TRBV7-9 | NA | CASSLFSSGNTIYF
13 | TRBJ1-5 | TRBV19 | NA | CASSNRGNQPQHF
15 | TRBJ1-1 | TRBV5-1 | NA | CASSLDGQGRTEAFF
15 | TRBJ1-1 | TRBV19 | once | CASSMVTGGNTEAFF
15 | TRBJ1-1 | TRBV4-2 | NA | CASSLEQGKHTEAFF
16 | TRBJ1-6 | TRBV7-2 | NA | CASSLDLTTQNSPLHF
14 | TRBJ1-6 | TRBV7-2 | once | CASSLQGGNSPLHF
13 | TRBJ2-1 | TRBV7-9 | NA | CASSAVQYNEQFF